This passage covers 15 T cell receptor beta chains from one sample sequenced in a study of T cells in women clearing cervical HPV infection. The table came from immunoSEQ multiplex PCR; TCRdb's copy has only in-frame clones and leaves some out. Across about 26,000 clones, the top ten clones capture roughly 4% of the sample. The source material was blood buffy coat. These receptors came from a woman between 18 and 69 years old with a cervical HPV16 infection that either progressed to CIN3+ or cleared (not recorded which).

As for this clone: The read ends 3 residues before the CDR3 terminus; that terminus is restored from the germline J gene. The chain couples TRBV19 to TRBJ2-4; 7 nucleotides match TRBD1. Germline loops: CDR1 LNHDA, CDR2 SQIVND (reference sequence). CDR3 length equals 15 residues. The CDR3 sequence: CATHSRRDSFYGQYF. Incomplete CDR3 DNA: TGTGCCACCCACTCCCGCCGGGACAGCTTCTATGGT.

About this clone: From the germline J gene comes the end of the CDR3, since the read stops 3 residues before it. This chain connects TRBV6-2 or TRBV6-3 to TRBJ1-5; perhaps TRBD1 as D (5 bases). With 4 bases removed from V and 2 bases from J, the gap between germline ends came to 15 bases. Germline CDR1 reads MNHEY; CDR2 reads SVGEGT. CDR3 length: 16 residues. Incomplete CDR3 DNA: TGTGCCAGCAGTTCCTCAGGGCATCCAGGCAATCAGCCC. The encoded protein is CASSSSGHPGNQP. The CDR3 as a whole reads CASSSSGHPGNQPQHF.

The CDR3 DNA, read in part, is TGCAGTGCTAGAGTTAGCGTAGGCGCTGAA. It encodes CSARVSVGAE. The whole CDR3 sequence reads CSARVSVGAEAFF. The rearrangement links TRBV20-1 to TRBJ1-1; D not certain. The read ends 3 residues early relative to the CDR3; the germline J gene fills the gap. The CDR3 has 13 residues. Between the trimmed V and J ends, which lost 1 base and 6 bases, there was a span of 12 bases. Germline V gene data show CDR1 as DFQATT and CDR2 as SNEGSKA (reference sequence).

Remarks on this clone: The sequence runs out 3 residues before the end of the CDR3; the remainder is reconstructed from the germline J gene. This chain uses TRBV7-7 with TRBJ2-1; unclear D gene. This CDR3 region has 13 residues. The germline V gene encodes CDR1 SSHAT and CDR2 FNYEAQ (reference sequence). Deletions cut 4 bases from V and 6 bases from J, with 10 bases between. CDR3 DNA, as far as it was read: TGTGCCAGCAGCTACCTAGACTCCAATGAG. Translating it yields CASSYLDSNE. The whole CDR3 protein is CASSYLDSNEQFF.

On this clone: The observed sequence ends 3 residues before the CDR3 terminus, with the missing tail filled in from the germline J gene. This chain joins TRBV7-2 and TRBJ2-3; no firm D call. The CDR3 consists of 13 residues. CDR1 SGHTA and CDR2 FQGNSA come from the germline V gene. V lost 5 bases, J lost 8 bases, and 14 bases lay in between. CDR3 region: CASSSIGLATQYF. The sequenced part of the CDR3 DNA is TGTGCCAGCAGCAGTATAGGGTTGGCTACG.

About this clone itself: Coverage ceases 3 residues before the CDR3 finishes, and the germline J gene fills in the end. This chain uses TRBV5-1 with TRBJ1-2; 7 nucleotides align to TRBD1. The germline V gene has CDR1 SGHRS and CDR2 YFSETQ. The CDR3 is made up of 15 amino acids. Unmatched junction bases numbered 10, after V lost 1 base and J lost 7 bases. CDR3 DNA, as far as it was read: TGCGCCAGCAGCTTGCGCTACGAGGGGGCGCTTGGC. Translating gives CASSLRYEGALG. The CDR3 as a whole reads CASSLRYEGALGYTF.

On this clone: The read comes to an end 3 residues before the CDR3 does, leaving the germline J gene to fill in the end. The gene calls are TRBV5-6 and TRBJ1-2; D possibly corresponds to TRBD1 (5 bases). V lost 0 bases and J lost 4, with 13 bases in between. The CDR3 totals 15 residues. CDR1 and CDR2 from the germline V gene are SGHDT and YYEEEE. This CDR3 reads CASSLVQGQIYGYTF. CDR3 bases read: TGTGCCAGCAGCTTGGTGCAGGGCCAAATCTATGGC. Looking up the rest from reference TRBV5-6 and TRBJ1-2 gives the full variable domain: DAGVTQSPTHLIKTRGQQVTLRCSPKSGHDTVSWYQQALGQGPQFIFQYYEEEERQRGNFPDRFSGHQFPNYSSELNVNALLLGDSALYLCASSLVQGQIYGYTFGSGTRLTVV.

On this clone itself: The read is 3 residues too short to cover the CDR3 end, so that end is filled in from the germline J gene. The chain has TRBV19 and TRBJ1-2; perhaps TRBD1 as D (5 bases). The germline V gene encodes CDR1 LNHDA and CDR2 SQIVND (reference sequence). The length of the CDR3 is 12 residues. The covered CDR3 bases are TGTGCCAGTAGTATACCAGGGTACGAC. It encodes CASSIPGYD. The full CDR3 protein reads CASSIPGYDYTF. Using reference TRBV19 and TRBJ1-2 for the parts outside the CDR3, the full variable domain is DGGITQSPKYLFRKEGQNVTLSCEQNLNHDAMYWYRQDPGQGLRLIYYSQIVNDFQKGDIAEGYSVSREKKESFPLTVTSAQKNPTAFYLCASSIPGYDYTFGSGTRLTVV.

As for this clone: The read ends 3 residues before the CDR3 terminus; that terminus is restored from the germline J gene. The V and J genes are TRBV7-2 and TRBJ1-2, with a weak D call TRBD1 (6 bases). The CDR3 consists of 13 residues. Per the germline V gene, CDR1 is SGHTA and CDR2 is FQGNSA. The CDR3 DNA, read in part, is TGTGCCAGCAGCTTAGTGGGGGCAGATACC. Protein: CASSLVGADT. The complete CDR3 reads CASSLVGADTYTF.

Regarding this clone: From the germline J gene comes the end of the CDR3, since the read stops 3 residues before it. This chain joins TRBV7-2 and TRBJ2-1; D gene unclear. The CDR3 extends over 14 amino acids. Per the germline V gene, CDR1 is SGHTA and CDR2 is FQGNSA. Trimming pared 3 bases from V and 8 bases from J, leaving 14 bases between. The CDR3 loop reads CASSFVPVQYEQFF. Partial CDR3 DNA: TGTGCCAGCAGCTTCGTACCAGTACAATATGAG.

Note on this clone: From the germline J gene comes the end of the CDR3, since the read stops 3 residues before it. This chain joins TRBV12-3 or TRBV12-4 and TRBJ2-1; weak D call: TRBD1 (5 bases). This CDR3 is 16 amino acids long. V gave up 1 base and J gave up 0 bases, with 10 bases separating them. Partial CDR3 DNA: TGTGCCAGCAGTTTAGTATCAGGGTACTCCTACAATGAG. Its protein is CASSLVSGYSYNE. The whole CDR3 reads CASSLVSGYSYNEQFF.

Details on this clone: The CDR3 end is not reached by the read, which stops 3 residues before it; the germline J gene fills it in. This sequence joins TRBV19 and TRBJ2-5; the match to TRBD1 covers 9 bases. CDR1 and CDR2 from the germline V gene are LNHDA and SQIVND (reference sequence). J lost 5 bases, V lost 5 bases, and 3 bases had no gene match. The CDR3 length is 13 residues. Partial CDR3 DNA: TGTGCCAGTAGTTTTACAGGGGGCGAGACC. This translates into CASSFTGGET. The entire CDR3 protein is CASSFTGGETQYF.

As to this clone: The read comes to an end 3 residues before the CDR3 does, leaving the germline J gene to fill in the end. The chain joins TRBV19 to TRBJ2-7; 7 bases are shared with TRBD1. The CDR3 sequence is 15 residues long. The germline gives CDR1 LNHDA, CDR2 SQIVND (reference sequence). The ends lost 3 bases at V and 6 bases at J; junction bases unmatched: 11. The DNA read from the CDR3 is TGTGCCAGTAGTATGGGAGCAGGGACAGCAGCCGAG. It translates to CASSMGAGTAAE. The full CDR3 protein is CASSMGAGTAAEQYF. Looking up the rest from reference TRBV19 and TRBJ2-7 gives the full variable domain: DGGITQSPKYLFRKEGQNVTLSCEQNLNHDAMYWYRQDPGQGLRLIYYSQIVNDFQKGDIAEGYSVSREKKESFPLTVTSAQKNPTAFYLCASSMGAGTAAEQYFGPGTRLTVT.

With respect to this clone: Read coverage stops 3 residues before the CDR3 terminus; the germline J gene supplies the remainder. The genes are TRBV19 and TRBJ1-2; D may be TRBD1 (6 bases). From germline, CDR1 is LNHDA and CDR2 SQIVND (reference sequence). The CDR3 contains 14 residues. V lost 5 bases and J 2 bases, leaving 12 bases between the germline ends. This CDR3 is CASSSGTMNYGYTF. Partial CDR3 DNA: TGTGCCAGTAGTTCCGGGACAATGAACTATGGC.

Note on this clone: The read comes to an end 3 residues before the CDR3 does, leaving the germline J gene to fill in the end. V gene TRBV18 combines with J gene TRBJ1-2, with TRBD1 matching over 10 bases. CDR3 length: 14 residues. The germline V gene encodes CDR1 KGHSH and CDR2 LQKENI. The covered CDR3 bases are TGTGCCAGCTCACTCGGGACAGGGGCCGTTGAC. Protein: CASSLGTGAVD. The full CDR3 reads CASSLGTGAVDYTF.